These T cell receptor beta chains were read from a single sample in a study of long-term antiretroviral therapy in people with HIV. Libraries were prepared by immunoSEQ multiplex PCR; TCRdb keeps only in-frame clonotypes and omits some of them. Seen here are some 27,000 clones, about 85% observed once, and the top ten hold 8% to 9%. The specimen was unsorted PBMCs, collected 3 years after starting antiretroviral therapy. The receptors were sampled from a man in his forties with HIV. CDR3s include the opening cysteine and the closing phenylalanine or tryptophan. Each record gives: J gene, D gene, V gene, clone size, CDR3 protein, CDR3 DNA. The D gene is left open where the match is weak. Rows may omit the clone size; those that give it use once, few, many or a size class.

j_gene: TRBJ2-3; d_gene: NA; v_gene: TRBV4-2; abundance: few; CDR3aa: CASSPRSGSDTQYF; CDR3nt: TGTGCCAGCAGCCCAAGGTCGGGCTCAGATACGCAGTATTTT
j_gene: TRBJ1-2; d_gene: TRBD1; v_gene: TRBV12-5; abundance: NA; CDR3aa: CASGLQGGRDPNYGYTF; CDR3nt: TGTGCTAGTGGTTTGCAGGGGGGCCGAGATCCTAACTATGGCTACACCTTC
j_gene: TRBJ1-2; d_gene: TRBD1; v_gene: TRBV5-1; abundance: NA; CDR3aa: CASSIEGQGATVYGYTF; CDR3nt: TGCGCCAGCAGCATCGAGGGACAGGGGGCCACCGTTTATGGCTACACCTTC
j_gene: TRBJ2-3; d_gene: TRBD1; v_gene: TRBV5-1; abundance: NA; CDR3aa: CASSPGDRADTQYF; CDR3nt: TGCGCCAGCAGCCCGGGCGACAGGGCAGATACGCAGTATTTT
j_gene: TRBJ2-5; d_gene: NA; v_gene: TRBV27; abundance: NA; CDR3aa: CASSLSGRETQYF; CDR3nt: TGTGCCAGCAGTTTATCGGGGAGAGAGACCCAGTACTTC
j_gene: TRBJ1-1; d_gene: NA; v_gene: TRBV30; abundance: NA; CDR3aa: CAWSRGFRNTEAFF; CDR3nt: TGTGCCTGGAGTCGGGGATTTAGGAACACTGAAGCTTTCTTT
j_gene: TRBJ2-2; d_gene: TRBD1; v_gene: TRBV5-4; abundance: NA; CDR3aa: CASSLDRGQNTGELFF; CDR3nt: TGTGCCAGCAGCTTGGACAGGGGGCAGAACACCGGGGAGCTGTTTTTT
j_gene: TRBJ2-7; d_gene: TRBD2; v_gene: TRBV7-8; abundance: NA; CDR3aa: CASSLIAGPSYEQYF; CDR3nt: TGTGCCAGCAGCTTAATAGCGGGTCCTTCCTACGAGCAGTACTTC
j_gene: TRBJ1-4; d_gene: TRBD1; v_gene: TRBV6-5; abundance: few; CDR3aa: CASSPTGQDEKLFF; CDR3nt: TGTGCCAGCAGTCCGACAGGGCAGGATGAAAAACTGTTTTTT
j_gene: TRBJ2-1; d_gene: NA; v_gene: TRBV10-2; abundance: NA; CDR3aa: CASSGFWGNEQFF; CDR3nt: TGCGCCAGCAGTGGATTTTGGGGGAATGAGCAGTTCTTC
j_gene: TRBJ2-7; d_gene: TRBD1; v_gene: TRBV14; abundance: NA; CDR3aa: CASSQGDSHYEQYF; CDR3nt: TGTGCCAGCAGCCAAGGGGACAGCCACTACGAGCAGTACTTC
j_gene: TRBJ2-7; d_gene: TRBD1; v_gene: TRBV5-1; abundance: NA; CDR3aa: CASSPQGVGEQYF; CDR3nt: TGCGCCAGCAGCCCCCAGGGGGTAGGTGAGCAGTACTTC
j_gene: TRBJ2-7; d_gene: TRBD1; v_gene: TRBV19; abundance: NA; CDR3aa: CASSIDGDRGSSYEQYF; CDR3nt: TGTGCCAGTAGTATAGATGGGGACAGGGGATCGTCCTACGAGCAGTACTTC
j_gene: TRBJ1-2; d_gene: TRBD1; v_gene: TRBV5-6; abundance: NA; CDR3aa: CASSLVGQGASGYTF; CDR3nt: TGTGCCAGCAGCTTGGTCGGACAGGGGGCGAGTGGCTACACCTTC
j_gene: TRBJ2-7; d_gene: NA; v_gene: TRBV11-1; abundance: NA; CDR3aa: CASSSSSLAQEQYF; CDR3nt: TGTGCCAGCAGCTCCAGTTCCCTAGCTCAAGAGCAGTACTTC
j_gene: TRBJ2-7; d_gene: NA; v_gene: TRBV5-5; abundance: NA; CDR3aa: CASSPPTGAYEQYF; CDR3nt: TGTGCCAGCAGCCCGCCGACAGGAGCCTACGAGCAGTACTTC
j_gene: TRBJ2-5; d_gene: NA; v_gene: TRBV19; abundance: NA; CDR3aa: CASSPVSGSQYF; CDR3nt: TGTGCCAGTAGTCCAGTTTCGGGGTCCCAGTACTTC
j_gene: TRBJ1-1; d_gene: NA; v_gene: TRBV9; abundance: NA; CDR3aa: CASSVGLTGLTEAFF; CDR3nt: TGTGCCAGCAGCGTAGGCCTAACAGGTTTGACTGAAGCTTTCTTT
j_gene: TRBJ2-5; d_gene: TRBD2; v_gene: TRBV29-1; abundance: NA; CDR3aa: CSAPGGETQYF; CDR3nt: TGCAGCGCCCCCGGGGGGGAGACCCAGTACTTC
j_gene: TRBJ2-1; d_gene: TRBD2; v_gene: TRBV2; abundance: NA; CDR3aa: CASSEFASGGRSNEQFF; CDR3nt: TGTGCCAGCAGTGAGTTCGCTAGCGGGGGGCGGAGTAATGAGCAGTTCTTC
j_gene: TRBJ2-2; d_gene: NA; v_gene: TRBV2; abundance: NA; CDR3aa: CASRATGYGTGELFF; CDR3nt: TGTGCCAGCAGAGCTACAGGGTATGGCACCGGGGAGCTGTTTTTT
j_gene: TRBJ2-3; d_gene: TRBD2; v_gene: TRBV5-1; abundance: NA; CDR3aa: CASSLGGTSGGDTQYF; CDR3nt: TGCGCCAGCAGCCTAGGAGGGACTAGCGGGGGTGATACGCAGTATTTT
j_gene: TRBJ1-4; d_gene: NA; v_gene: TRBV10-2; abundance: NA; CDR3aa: CASSEVGGDNEKLFF; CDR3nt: TGCGCCAGCAGTGAAGTGGGAGGGGATAATGAAAAACTGTTTTTT
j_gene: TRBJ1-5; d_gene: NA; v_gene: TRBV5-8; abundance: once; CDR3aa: CASSSTGRNQPQHF; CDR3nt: TGTGCCAGCAGCTCGACAGGCCGCAATCAGCCCCAGCATTTT
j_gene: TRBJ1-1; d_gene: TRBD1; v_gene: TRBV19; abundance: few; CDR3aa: CASSIAGTGNTEAFF; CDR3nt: TGTGCCAGTAGTATCGCCGGGACAGGGAACACTGAAGCTTTCTTT
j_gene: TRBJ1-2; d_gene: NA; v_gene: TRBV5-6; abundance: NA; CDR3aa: CASSLGQGSYGYTF; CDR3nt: TGTGCCAGCAGCTTGGGGCAGGGATCCTATGGCTACACCTTC
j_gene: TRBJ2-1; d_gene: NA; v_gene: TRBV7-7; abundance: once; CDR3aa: CASSLGEDSRQFF; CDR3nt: TGTGCCAGCAGCTTAGGTGAGGACTCACGACAGTTCTTC
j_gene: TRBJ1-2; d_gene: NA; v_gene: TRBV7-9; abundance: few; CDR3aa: CASRLAGYGYTF; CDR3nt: TGTGCCAGCAGATTAGCCGGGTATGGCTACACCTTC
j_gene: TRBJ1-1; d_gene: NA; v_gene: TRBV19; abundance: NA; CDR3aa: CASSIEWGNTEAFF; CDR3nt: TGTGCCAGTAGTATAGAGTGGGGGAACACTGAAGCTTTCTTT
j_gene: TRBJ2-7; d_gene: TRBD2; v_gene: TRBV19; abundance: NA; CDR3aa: CASSTTSGFIGYEQYF; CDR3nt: TGTGCCAGTAGTACGACTAGCGGCTTTATAGGGTACGAGCAGTACTTC
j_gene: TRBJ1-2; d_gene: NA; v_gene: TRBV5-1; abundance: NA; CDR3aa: CASSPSGNSNYGYTF; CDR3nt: TGCGCCAGCAGCCCCTCGGGGAATTCTAACTATGGCTACACCTTC
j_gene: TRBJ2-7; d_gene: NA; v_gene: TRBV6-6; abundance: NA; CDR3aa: CASSPTEYSYEQYF; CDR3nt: TGTGCCAGCAGTCCAACAGAGTACTCCTACGAGCAGTACTTC
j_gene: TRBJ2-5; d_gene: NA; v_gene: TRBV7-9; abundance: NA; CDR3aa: CASSPTNQETQYF; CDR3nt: TGTGCCAGCAGCCCCACCAACCAAGAGACCCAGTACTTC
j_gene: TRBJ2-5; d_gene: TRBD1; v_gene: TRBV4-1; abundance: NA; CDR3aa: CASSQGGGRETQYF; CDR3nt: TGCGCCAGCAGCCAAGGAGGGGGCAGGGAGACCCAGTACTTC